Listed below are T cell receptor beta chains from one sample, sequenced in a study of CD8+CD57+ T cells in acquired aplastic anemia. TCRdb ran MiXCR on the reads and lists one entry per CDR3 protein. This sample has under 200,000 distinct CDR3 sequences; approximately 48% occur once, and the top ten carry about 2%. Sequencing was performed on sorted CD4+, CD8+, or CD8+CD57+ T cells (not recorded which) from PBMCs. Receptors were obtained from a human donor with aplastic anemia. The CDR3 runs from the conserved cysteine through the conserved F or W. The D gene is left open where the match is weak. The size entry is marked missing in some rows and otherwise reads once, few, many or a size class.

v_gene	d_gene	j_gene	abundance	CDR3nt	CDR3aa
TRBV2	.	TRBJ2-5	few	TGTGCCAGCAGTGAAGCGGATCAGGGCGCCCAGTACTTC	CASSEADQGAQYF
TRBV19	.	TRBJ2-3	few	TGTGCCAGTAGTCCCTCCCTAATGGATACGCAGTATTTT	CASSPSLMDTQYF
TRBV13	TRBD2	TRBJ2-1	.	TGTGCCAGCTTATGGCTAGCGGGGGCAAATGAGCAGTTCTTC	CASLWLAGANEQFF
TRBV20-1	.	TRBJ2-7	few	TGCAGTGGCGGACCCGGGCCAACCTACGAGCAGTACTTC	CSGGPGPTYEQYF
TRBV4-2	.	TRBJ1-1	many	TGTGCCAGCAGCCTCCCTGGGTTCGTCGGGGGGAACACTGAAGCTTTCTTT	CASSLPGFVGGNTEAFF
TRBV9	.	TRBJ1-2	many	TGTGCCAGCAGCCCGACCCCCCGGGCACACTATGGCTACACCTTC	CASSPTPRAHYGYTF
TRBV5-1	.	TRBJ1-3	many	TGCGCCAGCAGCTTCTCCTTATACCAGGAAGGAAACACCATATATTTT	CASSFSLYQEGNTIYF
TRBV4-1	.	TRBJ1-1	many	TGCGCCAGCAGCCTTTCAGGGGCGCCCCAGAACACTGAAGCTTTCTTT	CASSLSGAPQNTEAFF
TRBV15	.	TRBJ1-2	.	TGTGCCACCAGCAGAGGACGACTTCCCCAGCCTTATGGCTACACCTTC	CATSRGRLPQPYGYTF
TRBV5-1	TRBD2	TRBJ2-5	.	TGCGCCAGCAGCTTGGGGAGCGGGAGTGGTCAAGAGACCCAGTACTTC	CASSLGSGSGQETQYF
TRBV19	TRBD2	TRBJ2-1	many	TGTGCCGGGGGGGGCGCTTACCGGACTAGCGGTGAGCAGTTCTTC	CAGGGAYRTSGEQFF
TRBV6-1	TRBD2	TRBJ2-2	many	TGTGCCAGCAGGGTTAGCGGGAGTAACACCGGGGAGCTGTTTTTT	CASRVSGSNTGELFF
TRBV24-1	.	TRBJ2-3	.	TGTGCCACCAGTGGGATGAGGACTGCTAGCACAGATACGCAGTATTTT	CATSGMRTASTDTQYF
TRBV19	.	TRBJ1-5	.	TGTGCCAGTAGTCCCCAGCAGGGAGCCGATCAGCCCCAGCATTTT	CASSPQQGADQPQHF
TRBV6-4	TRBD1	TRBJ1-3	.	TGTGCCAGCACCGGGACAGGAGGGATCAGCGGAAACACCATATATTTT	CASTGTGGISGNTIYF
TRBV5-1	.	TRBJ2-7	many	TGCGCCAGCAGCCCGCCGACAGACGAGCAGTACTTC	CASSPPTDEQYF
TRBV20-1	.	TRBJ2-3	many	TGCAGTGACTCTCCGGGAGTTAGGGCAGATACGCAGTATTTT	CSDSPGVRADTQYF
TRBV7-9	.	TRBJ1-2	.	TGTGCCAGCAGCAACGACAGGCGGAACTATGGCTACACCTTC	CASSNDRRNYGYTF
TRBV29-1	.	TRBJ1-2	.	TGCAGCGTTGATATGGAACTTGGGAACTATGGCTACACCTTC	CSVDMELGNYGYTF
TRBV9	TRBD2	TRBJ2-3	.	TGTGCCAGCAGCGTAGGGCCAGCGGGAGATACAGATACGCAGTATTTT	CASSVGPAGDTDTQYF
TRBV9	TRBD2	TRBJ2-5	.	TGTGCCAGCAGCGTAGACTCTGGCGGGAGGAGGGAGACCCAGTACTTC	CASSVDSGGRRETQYF
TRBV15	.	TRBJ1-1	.	TGTGCCACCAGCAGAGCCCATGCCAGGGTCGGTACTGAAGCTTTCTTT	CATSRAHARVGTEAFF
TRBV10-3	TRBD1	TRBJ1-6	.	TGTGCCCTTAGGACAGGCTTGAATTCACCCCTCCACTTT	CALRTGLNSPLHF
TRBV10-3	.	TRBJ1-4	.	TGTGCCATCAGTGAGTCGGGGACTAATGAAAAACTGTTTTTT	CAISESGTNEKLFF
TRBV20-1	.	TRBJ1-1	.	TGCAGTGCTAGAGATCTGCAGATGAACACTGAAGCTTTCTTT	CSARDLQMNTEAFF
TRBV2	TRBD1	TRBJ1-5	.	TGTGCCAGCAAACAGGGGGCGGATCAGCCCCAGCATTTT	CASKQGADQPQHF
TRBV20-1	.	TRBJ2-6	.	TGCAGTGCTAGTACGGGGGAGATCTCTGGGGCCAACGTCCTGACTTTC	CSASTGEISGANVLTF
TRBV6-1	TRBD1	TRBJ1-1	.	TGTGCCAGCCGAAGTAGACAGGGTGGCACTGAAGCTTTCTTT	CASRSRQGGTEAFF
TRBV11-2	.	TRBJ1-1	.	TGTGCCAGCAGCAAAGGGAGGGAAATCATGAACACTGAAGCTTTCTTT	CASSKGREIMNTEAFF
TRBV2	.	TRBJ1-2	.	TGTGCCAGCAGTGAAGGTCTCGCTAACTATGGCTACACCTTC	CASSEGLANYGYTF
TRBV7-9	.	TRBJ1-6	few	TGTGCCAGCAGCTTAGAGATCTTTTCTTCACCCCTCCACTTT	CASSLEIFSSPLHF
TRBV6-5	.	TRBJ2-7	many	TGTGCCAGCAGTTACGCCAGGGTGCCTACCTACGAGCAGTACTTC	CASSYARVPTYEQYF
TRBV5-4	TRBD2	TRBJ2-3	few	TGTGCCAGCAGCAAGGGCACCGGGACTAGTAGCACAGATACGCAGTATTTT	CASSKGTGTSSTDTQYF
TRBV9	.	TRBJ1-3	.	TGTGCCAGCAGCGTAGGGCAGGCTGCCTCTGGAAACACCATATATTTT	CASSVGQAASGNTIYF
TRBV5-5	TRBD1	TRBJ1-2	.	TGTGCCAGCAGCTTGGCGGGACAGGGGGTTAGCGGTGGCTACACCTTC	CASSLAGQGVSGGYTF
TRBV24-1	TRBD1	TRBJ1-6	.	TGTGCCACCAGTGACCCAACACCAGACAGGGGGTATGCGTGTTCCTATAATTCACCCCTCCACTTT	CATSDPTPDRGYACSYNSPLHF
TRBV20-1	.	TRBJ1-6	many	TGCAGTGCTAGAGTACAGAGACCTGATAATTCACCCCTCCACTTT	CSARVQRPDNSPLHF
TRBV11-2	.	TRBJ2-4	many	TGTGCCAGCAGCTTTTGGGAACAGACTCAGTACTTC	CASSFWEQTQYF
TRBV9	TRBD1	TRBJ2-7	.	TGTGCCAGCAGCGGGGGGACAGGGTACGAGCAGTACTTC	CASSGGTGYEQYF
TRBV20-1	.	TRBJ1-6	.	TGCAGTGCGCACTCAGAGGGTGGTAATTCACCCCTCCACTTT	CSAHSEGGNSPLHF
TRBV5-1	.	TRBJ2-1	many	TGCGCCAGCAGCTGGAATTACAATGAGCAGTTCTTC	CASSWNYNEQFF
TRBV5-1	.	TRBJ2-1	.	TGCGCCAGCAGCTCCGTCGGAGGTCTGGGGGAGCAGTTCTTC	CASSSVGGLGEQFF